This T cell receptor (beta chain) was sequenced for a study of cytomegalovirus exposure and HLA in healthy donors. For the study at large: There were approximately 85 million unique TCRs (from HLA-typed donors) in an early data release.

Concerning this clone itself: Its antigen is unidentified.

In the PCR, 60 Vbeta and 13 Jbeta primers were used. Repertoires were generated with immunoSEQ multiplex PCR, while TCRdb's copy carries only in-frame clones and drops some. The top ten clones hold 1% of a sample with roughly 130,000 clones, 80% of them seen once. This CDR3 is 15 amino acids long. Germline-derived CDR1 and CDR2 are SGHRS and YFSETQ. V lost 2 bases, J lost 5 bases, and 8 bases stayed unmatched. Study-level results: In a later analysis, TCR beta V- and J-gene trimming was associated with a missense DCLRE1C variant. Relative to the 666-donor mean, N-insertions were reportedly fewer in an Asian-associated ancestry cluster in a later analysis. Previous analysis showed most TCR beta V segments were productive about 87% or about 30% of the time.

The gene calls are TRBV5-1 and TRBJ2-5, with 8 positions matching TRBD2. This clonotype originated in a man aged 35-49 years in good health and CMV-seronegative. The sequenced sample was PBMCs. The CDR3 nucleotides are TGCGCCAGCAGCTTCCTGATAGCGGGGATGGAGACCCAGTACTTC. It is translated as CASSFLIAGMETQYF. The full variable domain, in which reference TRBV5-1 and TRBJ2-5 provide the parts outside the CDR3, is KAGVTQTPRYLIKTRGQQVTLSCSPISGHRSVSWYQQTPGQGLQFLFEYFSETQRNKGNFPGRFSGRQFSNSRSEMNVSTLELGDSALYLCASSFLIAGMETQYFGPGTRLLVL.